The clone carrying this TCR beta chain was seen a few times. TCRdb processed the 5' RACE reads anew with MiXCR; each CDR3 protein has one entry. The sample holds 280,000 or so distinct CDR3 sequences, 8% to 9% seen once. The CDR3 loop spans 16 amino acids. From germline, CDR1 is ENHRY and CDR2 SYGVKD. V gave up 4 bases and J gave up 2 bases; unmatched junction bases: 2. This specimen comes from a study of identical twins. In addition, the sample was reused for a study of yellow fever vaccine responses in identical twins.

The sequenced sample consisted of memory (CD45RO+) T cells sorted from blood. The source of this sequence is a woman younger than 30 in good health. The chain has TRBV10-3 and TRBJ2-6; 10 bases line up with TRBD1. DNA of the CDR3: TGTGCCATCAGTGGACAGGGGGCCACTGGGGCCAACGTCCTGACTTTC. Its translation is CAISGQGATGANVLTF.